This T cell receptor (beta chain) was recovered during a study of cytomegalovirus exposure and HLA in healthy donors. In the PCR, 60 Vbeta and 13 Jbeta primers were used. Clones were read by immunoSEQ multiplex PCR, and TCRdb kept only the in-frame ones, dropping some. The data hold roughly 290,000 clones, with 70% to 90% observed a single time. The CDR3 runs 16 residues. Germline V gene data show CDR1 as MGHRA and CDR2 as YSYEKL. V shed 4 bases, J shed 1 base, and the junction held 8 bases outside the gene matches. Sample: PBMCs. The sequence came from a woman in her late teens or twenties in good health and CMV-seronegative. V usage is TRBV4-1 and J usage is TRBJ2-7; 9 nucleotides match TRBD1. The CDR3 reads CASSRKGQGLSYEQYF. CDR3 DNA sequence: TGCGCCAGCAGCCGGAAGGGACAGGGCCTTTCCTACGAGCAGTACTTC.